This T cell receptor (beta chain) was obtained from a study of CD8 T cells in ankylosing spondylitis. Study results and limitations: Characteristic, it appeared, of ankylosing spondylitis blood was a TCR beta motif of several highly homologous variants. CD8+ by phenotype, disease-linked clones were relatively rare in peripheral blood. A number of the motif variants had already been described in reactive arthritis synovial fluid and blood.

In the case of this clonotype: Its antigen is still unknown.

Library preparation for TCR beta used quantitative 5'-RACE with molecular barcodes. TCRdb fed the 5' RACE reads into MiXCR, producing one record per CDR3 protein. The sample lists approximately 220,000 distinct CDR3 sequences, around 16% seen once, with under 45% in the top ten. The sample consisted of blood, either unsorted or a sorted T cell fraction (not recorded which). The TCR comes from a male donor with ankylosing spondylitis.

The CDR3 DNA follows: TGTGCCAGCAGCTCCGGACAGGGGGGTGGAAACACCATATATTTT. It is translated as CASSSGQGGGNTIYF. The genes are TRBV7-3 and TRBJ1-3; 10 nucleotides agree with TRBD1. Trimming cost V 4 bases and J 3 bases; bases outside gene matches: 3. The germline CDR1 and CDR2 sequences are SGHTA and FQGTGA. This CDR3 comprises 15 residues.